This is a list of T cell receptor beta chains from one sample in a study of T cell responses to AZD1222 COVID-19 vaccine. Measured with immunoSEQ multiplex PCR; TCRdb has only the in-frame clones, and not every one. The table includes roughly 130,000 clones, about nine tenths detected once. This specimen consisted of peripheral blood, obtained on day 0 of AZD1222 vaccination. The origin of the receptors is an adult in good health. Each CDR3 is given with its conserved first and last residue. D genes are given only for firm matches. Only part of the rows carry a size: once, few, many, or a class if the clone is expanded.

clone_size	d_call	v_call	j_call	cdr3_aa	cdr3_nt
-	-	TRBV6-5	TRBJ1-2	CASSTDRFGYTF	TGTGCCAGCAGTACCGACAGGTTTGGCTACACCTTC
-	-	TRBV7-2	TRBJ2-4	CASSSGARVNIQYF	TGTGCCAGCAGCTCGGGGGCCAGGGTCAACATTCAGTACTTC
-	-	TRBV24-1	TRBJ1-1	CATRGDGDTEAFF	TGTGCCACCAGGGGGGATGGGGACACTGAAGCTTTCTTT
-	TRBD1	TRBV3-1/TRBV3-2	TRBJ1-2	CASSPATGGAYGYTF	TGTGCCAGCAGCCCAGCGACAGGGGGGGCGTATGGCTACACCTTC
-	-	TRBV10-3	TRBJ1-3	CAMTDRGNTIYF	TGTGCCATGACGGACAGAGGAAACACCATATATTTT
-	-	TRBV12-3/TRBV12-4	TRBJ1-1	CASSGQLNTEAFF	TGTGCCAGCAGTGGACAGTTGAACACTGAAGCTTTCTTT
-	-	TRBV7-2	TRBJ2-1	CASSSPAKLDNEQFF	TGTGCCAGCAGCTCCCCTGCCAAGCTGGACAATGAGCAGTTCTTC
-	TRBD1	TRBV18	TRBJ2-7	CASSPSTGISYEQYF	TGTGCCAGCTCTCCTTCGACAGGGATAAGTTACGAGCAGTACTTC
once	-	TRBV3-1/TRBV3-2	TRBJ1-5	CASSQQGSNQPQHF	TGTGCCAGCAGCCAACAGGGAAGCAATCAGCCCCAGCATTTT
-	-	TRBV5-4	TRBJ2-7	CASSSDVGSQYF	TGTGCCAGCAGCTCGGACGTAGGGTCGCAGTACTTC
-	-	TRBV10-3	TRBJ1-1	CAISSGLVGAFF	TGTGCCATCTCGAGCGGGCTCGTTGGGGCTTTCTTT
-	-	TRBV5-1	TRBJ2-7	CASSEGEGGGSYEQYF	TGCGCCAGCAGCGAGGGCGAGGGGGGCGGCTCCTACGAGCAGTACTTC
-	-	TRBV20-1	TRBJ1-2	CSASPEGRYGYTF	TGCAGTGCTAGTCCAGAGGGGCGTTATGGCTACACCTTC
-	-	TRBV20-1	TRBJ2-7	CSAGLSYEQYF	TGCAGTGCCGGCCTCTCCTACGAGCAGTACTTC
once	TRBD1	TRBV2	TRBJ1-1	CASRAFGQGGTEAFF	TGTGCCAGCAGGGCCTTCGGACAGGGGGGCACTGAAGCTTTCTTT
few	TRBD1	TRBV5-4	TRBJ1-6	CASSLPRTGGNSPLHF	TGTGCCAGCAGCTTGCCTCGGACAGGGGGTAATTCACCCCTCCACTTT
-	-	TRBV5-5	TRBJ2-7	CASSSGPRKDEQYF	TGTGCCAGCAGCTCGGGACCGCGGAAGGACGAGCAGTACTTC
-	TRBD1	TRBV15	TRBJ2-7	CATSRTDRAKSYEQYF	TGTGCCACCAGCAGAACCGACAGGGCGAAGTCCTACGAGCAGTACTTC
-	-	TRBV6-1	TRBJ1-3	CASSERWASGNTIYF	TGTGCCAGCAGTGAACGATGGGCCTCTGGAAACACCATATATTTT
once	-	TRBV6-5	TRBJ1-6	CASRSLNNSPLHF	TGTGCCAGTAGGTCTTTGAATAATTCACCCCTCCACTTT
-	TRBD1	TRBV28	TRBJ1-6	CASILDREYSPLHF	TGTGCCAGCATTCTTGACAGGGAGTATTCACCCCTCCACTTT
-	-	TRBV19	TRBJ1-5	CASSTGNQPQHF	TGTGCCAGTAGTACTGGGAATCAGCCCCAGCATTTT
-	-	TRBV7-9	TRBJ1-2	CASSFRGEYNYGYTF	TGTGCCAGCAGCTTCCGAGGGGAGTATAACTATGGCTACACCTTC
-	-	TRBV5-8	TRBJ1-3	CASSLRSGNTIYF	TGTGCCAGCAGCTTACGCTCTGGAAACACCATATATTTT
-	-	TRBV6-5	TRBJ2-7	CASSFRQGSYEQYF	TGTGCCAGCAGTTTCCGGCAGGGCTCCTACGAGCAGTACTTC
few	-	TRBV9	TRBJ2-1	CASSVDVHLEQFF	TGTGCCAGCAGCGTAGATGTCCACCTGGAGCAGTTCTTC
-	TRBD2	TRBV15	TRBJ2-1	CATSRLAGGSYNEQFF	TGTGCCACCAGCAGGCTAGCGGGGGGCTCATACAATGAGCAGTTCTTC